This T cell receptor (beta chain) emerged from a study of T cell responses to AZD1222 COVID-19 vaccine. Sequenced by immunoSEQ multiplex PCR; TCRdb stores in-frame clones only, minus some. The sample has fewer than 90,000 clones, 70% to 90% seen once. Trimming took off 4 bases at V and 5 bases at J, with 17 bases between the two ends. This CDR3 has 16 residues. Looked up from germline, CDR1 is LGHNA and CDR2 is YNFKEQ. The sequence was obtained from an adult in good health. The source material was peripheral blood, sampled on day 0 of AZD1222 vaccination. This rearrangement joins TRBV4-2 to TRBJ2-2; TRBD2 is a possible D gene (6 bases). The DNA for the CDR3 is TGTGCCAGCAGCCCCCTGGGAGGATGGGAAACCGGGGAGCTGTTTTTT. This translates into CASSPLGGWETGELFF.